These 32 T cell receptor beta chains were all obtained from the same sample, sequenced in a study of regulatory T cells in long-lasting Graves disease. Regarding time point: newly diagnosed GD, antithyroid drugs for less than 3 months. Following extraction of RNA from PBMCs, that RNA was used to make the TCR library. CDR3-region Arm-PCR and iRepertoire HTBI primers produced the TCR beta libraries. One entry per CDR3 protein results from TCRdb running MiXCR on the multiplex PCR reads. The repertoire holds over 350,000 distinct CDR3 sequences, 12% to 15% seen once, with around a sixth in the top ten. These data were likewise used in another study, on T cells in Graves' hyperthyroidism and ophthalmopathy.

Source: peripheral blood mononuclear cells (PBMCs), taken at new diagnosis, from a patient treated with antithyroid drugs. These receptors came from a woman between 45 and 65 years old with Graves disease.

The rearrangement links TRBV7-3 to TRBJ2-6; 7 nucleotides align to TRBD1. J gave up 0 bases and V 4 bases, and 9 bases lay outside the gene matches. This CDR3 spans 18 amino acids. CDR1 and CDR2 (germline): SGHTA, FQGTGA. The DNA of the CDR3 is TGTGCCAGCAGCTACAGGGGACCCCTCTACTCTGGGGCCAACGTCCTGACTTTC. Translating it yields CASSYRGPLYSGANVLTF.

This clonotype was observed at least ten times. The CDR3 region has the DNA TGTGCCAGCAGCGCCACGGGACAGGGGGAAATGTACAATCAGCCCCAGCATTTT. It codes for CASSATGQGEMYNQPQHF. The chain employs TRBV9 and TRBJ1-5; 11 bases agree with TRBD1. This CDR3 region has 18 residues. The V gene end was trimmed by 3 bases and the J gene end by 3 bases; junction bases not matched to a gene: 11. CDR1 is SGDLS and CDR2 is YYNGEE in the germline V gene.

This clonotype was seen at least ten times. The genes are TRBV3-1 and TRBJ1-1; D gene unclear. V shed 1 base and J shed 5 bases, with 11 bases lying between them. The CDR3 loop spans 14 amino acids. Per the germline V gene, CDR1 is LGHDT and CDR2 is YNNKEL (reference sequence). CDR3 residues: CASSQAGMGTEAFF. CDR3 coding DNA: TGTGCCAGCAGCCAAGCAGGTATGGGTACTGAAGCTTTCTTT. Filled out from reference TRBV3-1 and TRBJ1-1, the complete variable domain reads DTAVSQTPKYLVTQMGNDKSIKCEQNLGHDTMYWYKQDSKKFLKIMFSYNNKELIINETVPNRFSPKSPDKAHLNLHINSLELGDSAVYFCASSQAGMGTEAFFGQGTRLTVV.

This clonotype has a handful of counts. The CDR3 sequence: CASSSGTGDPGELFF. Written as DNA, the CDR3 is TGTGCCAGCTCGTCCGGGACAGGGGACCCCGGGGAGCTGTTTTTT. The chain links TRBV18 to TRBJ2-2; 10 bases fit TRBD1. The length of the CDR3 is 15 residues. V trimming: 6 bases; J trimming: 6 bases; junction bases outside the gene matches: 7. CDR1 and CDR2 from the germline V gene are KGHSH and LQKENI.

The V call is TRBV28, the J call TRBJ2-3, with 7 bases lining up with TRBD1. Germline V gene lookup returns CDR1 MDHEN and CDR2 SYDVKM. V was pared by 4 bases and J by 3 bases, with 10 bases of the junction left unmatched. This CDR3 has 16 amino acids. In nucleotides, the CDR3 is TGTGCCAGCAGTTACCCCGGGACAGCCGGGACAGATACGCAGTATTTT. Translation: CASSYPGTAGTDTQYF.

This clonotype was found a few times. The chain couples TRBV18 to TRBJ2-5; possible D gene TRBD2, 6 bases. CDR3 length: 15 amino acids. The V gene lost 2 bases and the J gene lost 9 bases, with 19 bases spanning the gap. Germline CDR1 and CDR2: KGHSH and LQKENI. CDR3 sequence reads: CASSPGGAHPLAQYF. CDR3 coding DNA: TGTGCCAGCTCACCAGGAGGGGCCCACCCCTTGGCCCAGTACTTC.

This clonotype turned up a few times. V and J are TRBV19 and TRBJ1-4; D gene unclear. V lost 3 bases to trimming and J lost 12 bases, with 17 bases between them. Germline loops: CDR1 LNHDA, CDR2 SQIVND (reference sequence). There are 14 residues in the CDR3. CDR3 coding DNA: TGTGCCAGTAGTATGGGAGGGCTCCGGACTGAACTGTTTTTT. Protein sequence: CASSMGGLRTELFF.

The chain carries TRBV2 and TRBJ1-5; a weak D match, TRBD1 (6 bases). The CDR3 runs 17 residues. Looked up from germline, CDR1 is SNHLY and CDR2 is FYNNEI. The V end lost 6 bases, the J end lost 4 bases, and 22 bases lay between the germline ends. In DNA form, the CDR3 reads TGTGCCAGCAGCTTAGCGGGGGGGGCCTTGGGGAATCAGCCCCAGCATTTT. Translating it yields CASSLAGGALGNQPQHF. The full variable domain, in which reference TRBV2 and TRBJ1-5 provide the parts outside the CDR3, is EPEVTQTPSHQVTQMGQEVILRCVPISNHLYFYWYRQILGQKVEFLVSFYNNEISEKSEIFDDQFSVERPDGSNFTLKIRSTKLEDSAMYFCASSLAGGALGNQPQHFGDGTRLSIL.

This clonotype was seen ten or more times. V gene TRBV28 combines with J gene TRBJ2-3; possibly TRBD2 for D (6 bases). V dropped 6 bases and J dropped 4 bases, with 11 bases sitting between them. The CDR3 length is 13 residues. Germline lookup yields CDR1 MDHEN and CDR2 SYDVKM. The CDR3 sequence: CASRQGGADTQYF. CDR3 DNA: TGTGCCAGCAGACAAGGAGGGGCAGATACGCAGTATTTT.

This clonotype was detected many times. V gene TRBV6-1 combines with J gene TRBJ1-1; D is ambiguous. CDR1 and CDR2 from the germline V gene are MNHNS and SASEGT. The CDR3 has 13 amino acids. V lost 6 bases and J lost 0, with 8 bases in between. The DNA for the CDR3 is TGTGCCAGCAGGCCCAGATTGAACACTGAAGCTTTCTTT. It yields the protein CASRPRLNTEAFF.

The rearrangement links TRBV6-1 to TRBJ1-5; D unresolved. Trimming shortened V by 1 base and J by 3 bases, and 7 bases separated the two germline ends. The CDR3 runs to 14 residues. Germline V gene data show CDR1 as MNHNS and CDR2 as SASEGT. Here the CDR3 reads CASSEGGFNQPQHF. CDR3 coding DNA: TGTGCCAGCAGTGAAGGCGGATTCAATCAGCCCCAGCATTTT.

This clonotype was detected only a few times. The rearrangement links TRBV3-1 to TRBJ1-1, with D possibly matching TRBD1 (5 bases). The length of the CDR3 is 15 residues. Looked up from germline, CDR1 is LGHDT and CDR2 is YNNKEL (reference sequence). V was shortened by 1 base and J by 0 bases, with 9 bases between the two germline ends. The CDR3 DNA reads TGTGCCAGCAGCCAAGCCCCGGGGCTGAACACTGAAGCTTTCTTT. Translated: CASSQAPGLNTEAFF.

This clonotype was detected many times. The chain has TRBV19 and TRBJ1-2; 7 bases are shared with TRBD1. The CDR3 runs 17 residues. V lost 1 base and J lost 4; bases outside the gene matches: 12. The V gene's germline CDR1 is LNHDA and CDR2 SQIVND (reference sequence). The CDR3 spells CASSIVGGTEYFYGYTF. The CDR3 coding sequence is TGTGCCAGTAGTATAGTCGGAGGGACAGAGTACTTCTATGGCTACACCTTC.

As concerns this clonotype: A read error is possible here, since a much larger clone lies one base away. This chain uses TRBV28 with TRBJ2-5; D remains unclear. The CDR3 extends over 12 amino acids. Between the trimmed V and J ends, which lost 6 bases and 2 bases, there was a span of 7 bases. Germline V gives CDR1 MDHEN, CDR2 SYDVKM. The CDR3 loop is CASRARQETQYF. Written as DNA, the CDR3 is TGTGCCAGCAGGGCCCGACAAGAGACCCAGTACTTC.

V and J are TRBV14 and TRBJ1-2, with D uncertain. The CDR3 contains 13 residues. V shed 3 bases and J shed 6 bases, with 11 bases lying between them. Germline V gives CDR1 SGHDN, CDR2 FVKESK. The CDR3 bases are TGTGCCAGCAGCCAGGTCGAGCAAAATGGCTACACCTTC. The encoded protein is CASSQVEQNGYTF.

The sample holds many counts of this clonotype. The CDR3 is CASSEFTGALEVNTEAFF. The CDR3 coding sequence is TGTGCCAGCAGTGAATTTACGGGGGCGCTTGAGGTGAACACTGAAGCTTTCTTT. J is TRBJ1-1 and V is TRBV6-1; a weak D match, TRBD1 (6 bases). Germline V gene lookup returns CDR1 MNHNS and CDR2 SASEGT. V shed 2 bases and J shed 0 bases, with 19 bases lying between them. This CDR3 is 18 amino acids long.

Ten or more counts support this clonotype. CDR3 region: CASSQLQGPNQPQHF. The CDR3 DNA sequence: TGTGCCAGCAGCCAGTTACAGGGACCCAATCAGCCCCAGCATTTT. The chain recombines TRBV3-1 with TRBJ1-5, with TRBD1 as a possible D gene (6 bases). This CDR3 is 15 amino acids long. Looked up from germline, CDR1 is LGHDT and CDR2 is YNNKEL (reference sequence). The germline V and J ends were trimmed by 3 bases and 3 bases, with 12 bases remaining between them.

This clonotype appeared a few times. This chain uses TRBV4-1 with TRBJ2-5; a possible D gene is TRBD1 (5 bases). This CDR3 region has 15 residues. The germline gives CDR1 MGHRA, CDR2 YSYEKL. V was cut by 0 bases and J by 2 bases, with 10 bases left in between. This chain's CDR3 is CASSQDHNRQETQYF. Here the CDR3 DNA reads TGCGCCAGCAGCCAAGATCATAACAGGCAAGAGACCCAGTACTTC.

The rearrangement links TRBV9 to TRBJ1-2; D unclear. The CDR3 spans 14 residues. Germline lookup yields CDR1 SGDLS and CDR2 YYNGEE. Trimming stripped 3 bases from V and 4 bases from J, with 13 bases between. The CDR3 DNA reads TGTGCCAGCAGCGACGGGGTTTCCCCCTATGGCTACACCTTC. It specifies CASSDGVSPYGYTF.

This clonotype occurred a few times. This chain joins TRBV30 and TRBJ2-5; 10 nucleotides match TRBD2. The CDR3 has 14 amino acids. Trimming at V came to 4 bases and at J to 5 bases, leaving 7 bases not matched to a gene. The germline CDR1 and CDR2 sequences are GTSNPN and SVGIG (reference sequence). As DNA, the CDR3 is TGTGCCTGGAAGCTAGCGGGAGCCCCCGAGACCCAGTACTTC. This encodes CAWKLAGAPETQYF. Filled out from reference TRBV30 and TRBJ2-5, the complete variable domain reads SQTIHQWPATLVQPVGSPLSLECTVEGTSNPNLYWYRQAAGRGLQLLFYSVGIGQISSEVPQNLSASRPQDRQFILSSKKLLLSDSGFYLCAWKLAGAPETQYFGPGTRLLVL.

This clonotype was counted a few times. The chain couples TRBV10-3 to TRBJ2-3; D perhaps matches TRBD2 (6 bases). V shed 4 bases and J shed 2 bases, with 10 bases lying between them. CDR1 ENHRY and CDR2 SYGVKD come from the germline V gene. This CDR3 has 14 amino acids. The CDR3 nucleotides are TGTGCCATCAGTGTCGGAGGGAACACAGATACGCAGTATTTT. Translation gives CAISVGGNTDTQYF.

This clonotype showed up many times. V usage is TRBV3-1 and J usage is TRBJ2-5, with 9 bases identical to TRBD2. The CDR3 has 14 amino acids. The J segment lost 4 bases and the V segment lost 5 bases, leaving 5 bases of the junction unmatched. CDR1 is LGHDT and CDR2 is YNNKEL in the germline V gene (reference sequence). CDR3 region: CASSRTSGSETQYF. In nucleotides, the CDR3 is TGTGCCAGCAGCAGAACTAGCGGGTCAGAGACCCAGTACTTC.

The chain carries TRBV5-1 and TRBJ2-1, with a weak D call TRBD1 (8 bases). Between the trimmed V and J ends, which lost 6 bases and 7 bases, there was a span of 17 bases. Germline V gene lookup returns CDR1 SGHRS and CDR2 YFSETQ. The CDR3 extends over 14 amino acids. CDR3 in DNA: TGCGCCAGCACCCCGGACAGGGAGGGTAATGAGCAGTTCTTC. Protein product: CASTPDREGNEQFF.

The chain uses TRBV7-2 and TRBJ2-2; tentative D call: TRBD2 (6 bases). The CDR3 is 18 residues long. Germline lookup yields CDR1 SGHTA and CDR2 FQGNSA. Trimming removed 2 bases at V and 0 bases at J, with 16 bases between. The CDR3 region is CASSLSLAYLANTGELFF. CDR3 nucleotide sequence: TGTGCCAGCAGCTTAAGCCTAGCGTACTTAGCGAACACCGGGGAGCTGTTTTTT.

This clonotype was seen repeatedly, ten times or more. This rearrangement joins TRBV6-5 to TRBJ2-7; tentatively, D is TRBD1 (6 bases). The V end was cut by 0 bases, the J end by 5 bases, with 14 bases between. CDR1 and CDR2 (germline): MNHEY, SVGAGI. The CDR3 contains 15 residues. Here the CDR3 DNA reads TGTGCCAGCAGTTACTCGGCAGGGGTAATCGACGAGCAGTACTTC. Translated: CASSYSAGVIDEQYF.

CDR3 sequence reads: CASSEPGAKAYNEQFF. Written as DNA, the CDR3 is TGTGCCAGCAGTGAACCAGGGGCGAAGGCCTACAATGAGCAGTTCTTC. The chain is built from TRBV6-2 or TRBV6-3 and TRBJ2-1; possibly TRBD1 for D (6 bases). Germline CDR1 reads MNHEY; CDR2 reads SVGEGT. The CDR3 contains 16 residues. The germline V and J ends were trimmed by 5 bases and 2 bases, with 16 bases remaining between them.

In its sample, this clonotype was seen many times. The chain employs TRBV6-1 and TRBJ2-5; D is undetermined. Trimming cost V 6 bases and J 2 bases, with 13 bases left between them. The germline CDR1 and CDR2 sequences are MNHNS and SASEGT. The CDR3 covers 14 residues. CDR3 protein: CASSLGHIQETQYF. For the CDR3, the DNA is TGTGCCAGCAGCCTAGGGCATATACAAGAGACCCAGTACTTC.

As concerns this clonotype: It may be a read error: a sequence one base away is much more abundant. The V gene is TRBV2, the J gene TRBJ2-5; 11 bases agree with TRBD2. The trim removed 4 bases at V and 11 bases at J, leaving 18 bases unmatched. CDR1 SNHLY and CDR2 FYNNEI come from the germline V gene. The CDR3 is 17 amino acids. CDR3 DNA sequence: TGTGCCAGCAGTGCTAGCGGGAGGAGAAAGTCCTACAATGAGCAGTACTTC. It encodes CASSASGRRKSYNEQYF.

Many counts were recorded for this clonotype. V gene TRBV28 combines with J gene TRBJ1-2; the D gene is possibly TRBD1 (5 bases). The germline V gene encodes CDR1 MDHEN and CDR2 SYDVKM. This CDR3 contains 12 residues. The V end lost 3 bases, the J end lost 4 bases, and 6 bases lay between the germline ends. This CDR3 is CASSLTVYGYTF. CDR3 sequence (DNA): TGTGCCAGCAGTTTGACAGTCTATGGCTACACCTTC.

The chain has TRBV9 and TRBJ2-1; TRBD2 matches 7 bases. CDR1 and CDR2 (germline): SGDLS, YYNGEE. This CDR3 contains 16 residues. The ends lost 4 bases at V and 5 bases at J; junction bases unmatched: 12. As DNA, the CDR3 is TGTGCCAGCAGCCGAAAAGCGGGGAAGCTTCACAATGAGCAGTTCTTC. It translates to CASSRKAGKLHNEQFF.

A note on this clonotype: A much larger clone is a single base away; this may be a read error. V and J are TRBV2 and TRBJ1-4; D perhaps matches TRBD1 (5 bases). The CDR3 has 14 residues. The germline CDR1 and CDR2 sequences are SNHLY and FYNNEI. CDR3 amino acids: CASIPLRGVEKLLF. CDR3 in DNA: TGTGCCAGCATCCCCCTGAGAGGGGTCGAAAAACTGCTTTTT.

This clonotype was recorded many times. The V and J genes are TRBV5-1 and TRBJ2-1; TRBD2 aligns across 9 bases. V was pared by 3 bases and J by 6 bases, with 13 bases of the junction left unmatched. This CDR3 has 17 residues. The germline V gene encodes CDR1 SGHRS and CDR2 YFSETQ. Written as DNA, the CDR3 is TGCGCCAGCAGCTCCCGGGGGGTAGCGGGGGCCGTCAATGAGCAGTTCTTC. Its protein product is CASSSRGVAGAVNEQFF.